This T cell receptor (beta chain) appears in the sequencing data of a study of blood T cell repertoires in COVID-19. Study-wide background: T cells, B-cell-depleted T cells, or PBMCs provided the cDNA or gDNA that served as material.

The junction had 9 bases not matched to a gene; V was cut back by 4 bases and J by 3 bases. Germline V gene data show CDR1 as SGHDT and CDR2 as YYEEEE. The length of the CDR3 is 15 residues. Libraries were prepared by immunoSEQ multiplex PCR; TCRdb keeps only in-frame clonotypes and omits some of them. The table records 180,000 or so clones, about 83% of them present only once. The TCR sequence derives from a person in their 70s with COVID-19, enrolled during active disease. The sequenced material came from peripheral blood. The chain uses TRBV5-6 and TRBJ2-7; 8 bases map to TRBD2. CDR3: CASSGGGFWVYEQYF. The DNA of the CDR3 is TGTGCCAGCAGCGGCGGGGGGTTCTGGGTCTACGAGCAGTACTTC.